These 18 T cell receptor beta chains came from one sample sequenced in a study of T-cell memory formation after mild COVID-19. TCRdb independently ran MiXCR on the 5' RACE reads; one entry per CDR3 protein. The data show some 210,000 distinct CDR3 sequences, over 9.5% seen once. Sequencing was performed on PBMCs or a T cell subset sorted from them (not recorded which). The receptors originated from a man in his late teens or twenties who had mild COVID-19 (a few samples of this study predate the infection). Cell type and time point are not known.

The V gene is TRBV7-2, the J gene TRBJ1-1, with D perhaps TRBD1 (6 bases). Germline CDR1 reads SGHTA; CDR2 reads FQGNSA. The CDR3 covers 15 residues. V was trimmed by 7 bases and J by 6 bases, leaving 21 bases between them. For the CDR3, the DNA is TGTGCCAGCACCAGACCGAGGGGGGGTGTCGCTGAAGCTTTCTTT. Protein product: CASTRPRGGVAEAFF. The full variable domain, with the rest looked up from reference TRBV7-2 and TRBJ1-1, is GAGVSQSPSNKVTEKGKDVELRCDPISGHTALYWYRQSLGQGLEFLIYFQGNSAPDKSGLPSDRFSAERTGGSVSTLTIQRTQQEDSAVYLCASTRPRGGVAEAFFGQGTRLTVV.

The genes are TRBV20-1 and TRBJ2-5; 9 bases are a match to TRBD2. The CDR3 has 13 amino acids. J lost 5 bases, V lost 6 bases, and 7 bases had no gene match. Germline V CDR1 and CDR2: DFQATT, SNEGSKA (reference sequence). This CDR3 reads CSAIRAGGETQYF. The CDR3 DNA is TGCAGTGCCATCAGAGCGGGGGGTGAGACCCAGTACTTC.

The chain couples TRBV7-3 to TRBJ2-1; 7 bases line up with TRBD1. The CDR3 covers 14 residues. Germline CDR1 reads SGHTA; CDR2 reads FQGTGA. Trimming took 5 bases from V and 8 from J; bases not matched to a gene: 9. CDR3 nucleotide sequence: TGTGCCAGCAGCCCGGGACAGTATTTGGATGAGCAGTTCTTC. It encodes CASSPGQYLDEQFF.

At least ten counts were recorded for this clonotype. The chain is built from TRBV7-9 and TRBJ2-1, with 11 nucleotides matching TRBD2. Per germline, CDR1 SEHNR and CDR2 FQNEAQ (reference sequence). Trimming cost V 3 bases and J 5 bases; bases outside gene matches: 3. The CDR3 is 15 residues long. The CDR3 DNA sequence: TGTGCCAGCAGCTTCCTAGCGGGGGGAAACAATGAGCAGTTCTTC. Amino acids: CASSFLAGGNNEQFF.

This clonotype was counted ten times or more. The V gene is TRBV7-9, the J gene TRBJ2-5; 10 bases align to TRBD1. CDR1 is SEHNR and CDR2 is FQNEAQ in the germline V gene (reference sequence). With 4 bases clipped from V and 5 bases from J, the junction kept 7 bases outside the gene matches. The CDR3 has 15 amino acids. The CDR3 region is CASSSDRGGWETQYF. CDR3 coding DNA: TGTGCCAGCAGCTCGGACAGGGGGGGTTGGGAGACCCAGTACTTC.

DNA for the CDR3: TGTGCCAGCAGCCCAATCATCGTAAACACCTACGAGCAGTACTTC. Its protein is CASSPIIVNTYEQYF. This chain links TRBV14 with TRBJ2-7; D is uncertain. Germline CDR1 SGHDN, CDR2 FVKESK. The V end lost 4 bases, the J end lost 2 bases, and 15 bases lay between the germline ends. The CDR3 contains 15 residues.

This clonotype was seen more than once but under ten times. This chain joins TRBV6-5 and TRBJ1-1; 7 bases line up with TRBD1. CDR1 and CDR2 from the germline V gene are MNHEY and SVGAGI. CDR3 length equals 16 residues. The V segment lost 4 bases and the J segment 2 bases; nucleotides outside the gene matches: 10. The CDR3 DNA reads TGTGCCAGCAGTTCCCCGTACGAAGGGGGCAACACTGAAGCTTTCTTT. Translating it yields CASSSPYEGGNTEAFF.

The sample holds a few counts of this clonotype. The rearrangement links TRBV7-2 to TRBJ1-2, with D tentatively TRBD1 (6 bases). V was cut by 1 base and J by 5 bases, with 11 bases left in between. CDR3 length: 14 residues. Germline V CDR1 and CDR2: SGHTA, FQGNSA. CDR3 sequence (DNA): TGTGCCAGCAGCTTAGGGTACAGGGAGTATGGCTACACCTTC. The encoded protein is CASSLGYREYGYTF.

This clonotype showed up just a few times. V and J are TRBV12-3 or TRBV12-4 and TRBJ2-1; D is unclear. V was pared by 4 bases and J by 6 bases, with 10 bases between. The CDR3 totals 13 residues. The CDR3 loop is CASSYRQGNEQFF. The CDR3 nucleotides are TGTGCCAGCAGTTATCGCCAAGGCAATGAGCAGTTCTTC.

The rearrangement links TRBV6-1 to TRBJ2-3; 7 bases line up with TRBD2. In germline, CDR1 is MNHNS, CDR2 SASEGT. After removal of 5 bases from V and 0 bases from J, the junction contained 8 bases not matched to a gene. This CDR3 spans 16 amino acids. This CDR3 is CASSRTPGGSTDTQYF. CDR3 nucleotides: TGTGCCAGCAGTAGAACCCCGGGGGGAAGCACAGATACGCAGTATTTT.

The CDR3 region is CSARHGPLNTYNEQFF. DNA for the CDR3: TGCAGTGCTAGACATGGGCCCCTTAACACTTACAATGAGCAGTTCTTC. The chain has TRBV20-1 and TRBJ2-1; D ambiguous. From germline, CDR1 is DFQATT and CDR2 SNEGSKA (reference sequence). V was cut by 2 bases and J by 4 bases, with 18 bases left in between. The CDR3 runs 16 residues.

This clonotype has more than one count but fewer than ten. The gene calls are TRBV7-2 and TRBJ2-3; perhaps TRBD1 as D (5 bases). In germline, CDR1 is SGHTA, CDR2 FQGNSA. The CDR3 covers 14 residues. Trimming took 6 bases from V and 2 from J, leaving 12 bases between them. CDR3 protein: CASSRQHSTDTQYF. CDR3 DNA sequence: TGTGCCAGCAGTAGACAGCATTCCACAGATACGCAGTATTTT.

CDR3 loop: CASKVAGGPNEQFF. The CDR3 coding sequence is TGTGCCAGCAAGGTAGCGGGGGGGCCGAATGAGCAGTTCTTC. The V gene is TRBV2, the J gene TRBJ2-1; 11 positions agree with TRBD2. The CDR3 is 14 amino acids. Losses at the gene ends were 7 bases for V and 7 bases for J; bases not matched to a gene: 6. CDR1 is SNHLY, CDR2 FYNNEI, per germline.

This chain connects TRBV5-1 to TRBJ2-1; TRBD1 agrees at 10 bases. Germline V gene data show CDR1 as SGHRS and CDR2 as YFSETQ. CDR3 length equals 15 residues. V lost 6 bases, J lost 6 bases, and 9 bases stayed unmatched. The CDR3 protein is CASTIGTGETNEQFF. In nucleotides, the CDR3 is TGCGCCAGCACCATTGGGACAGGGGAGACCAATGAGCAGTTCTTC.

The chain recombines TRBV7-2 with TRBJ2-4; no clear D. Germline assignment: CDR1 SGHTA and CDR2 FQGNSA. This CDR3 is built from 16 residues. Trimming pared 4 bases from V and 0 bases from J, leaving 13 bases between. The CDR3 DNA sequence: TGTGCCAGCAGCTCCCTGGCCGGGCAAGCCAAAAACATTCAGTACTTC. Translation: CASSSLAGQAKNIQYF. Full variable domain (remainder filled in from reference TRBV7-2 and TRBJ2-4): GAGVSQSPSNKVTEKGKDVELRCDPISGHTALYWYRQSLGQGLEFLIYFQGNSAPDKSGLPSDRFSAERTGGSVSTLTIQRTQQEDSAVYLCASSSLAGQAKNIQYFGAGTRLSVL.

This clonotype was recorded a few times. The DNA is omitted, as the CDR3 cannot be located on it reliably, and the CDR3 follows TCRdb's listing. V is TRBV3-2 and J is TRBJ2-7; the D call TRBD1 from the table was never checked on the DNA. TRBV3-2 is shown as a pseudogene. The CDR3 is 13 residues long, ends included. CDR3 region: CASSWGQGNEQYF.

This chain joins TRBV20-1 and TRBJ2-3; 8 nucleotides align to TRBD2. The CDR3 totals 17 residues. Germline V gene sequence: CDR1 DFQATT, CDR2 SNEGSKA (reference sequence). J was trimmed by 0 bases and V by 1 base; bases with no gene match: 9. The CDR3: CSARGPVGGGSTDTQYF. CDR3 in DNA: TGCAGTGCTAGAGGTCCGGTAGGCGGGGGGAGCACAGATACGCAGTATTTT.

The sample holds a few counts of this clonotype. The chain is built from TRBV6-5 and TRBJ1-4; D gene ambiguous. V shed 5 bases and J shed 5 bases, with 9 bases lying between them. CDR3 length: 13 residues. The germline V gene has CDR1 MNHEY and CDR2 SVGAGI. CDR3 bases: TGTGCCAGCAGTAATCAGGAAAATGAAAAACTGTTTTTT. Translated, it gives CASSNQENEKLFF.